This T cell receptor beta chain was found in a study of blood T cell repertoires in COVID-19. About the research overall: Samples taken during acute and convalescent COVID-19 were collected in the United States, Italy and Spain. The cDNA or gDNA used as material had been derived from T cells, B-cell-depleted T cells, or PBMCs.

As processed by the authors: For nucleated cells, counts were estimated from reference gene primer amplification. Sequencing was performed with immunoSEQ multiplex PCR; in TCRdb, only in-frame clones are kept and a portion is missing. D and trimming come from the DNA, and the V and J calls and clone size come from that table. The sample carries 410,000 or so clones, just over 85% recorded once. The CDR3 is 14 amino acids. Per germline, CDR1 SGHRS and CDR2 YFSETQ. Trimming cost V 0 bases and J 7 bases, with 13 bases left between them. The sample was peripheral blood. This chain uses TRBV5-1 with TRBJ1-2; possibly TRBD1 for D (6 bases). This receptor was taken from a woman under 40 with active or convalescent COVID-19. Written as DNA, the CDR3 is TGCGCCAGCAGCTTGGCAGGCAGGGGTGGTGGCTACACCTTC. Residues: CASSLAGRGGGYTF.